The 10 T cell receptor beta chains presented below share a single source sample, sequenced in a study of T cells in women clearing cervical HPV infection. Clones were read by immunoSEQ multiplex PCR, and TCRdb kept only the in-frame ones, dropping some. This sample carries tens of thousands of clones, with more than 0.8% going to the ten biggest clones. The sequenced sample consisted of blood buffy coat. Receptors originate from a woman between 18 and 70 years old with a cervical HPV16 infection that either progressed to CIN3+ or cleared (not recorded which).

Regarding this clone: The CDR3 extends 3 residues past the end of the read, so its final part is completed from the germline J gene. The chain joins TRBV29-1 to TRBJ1-2; 7 bases agree with TRBD1. CDR1 SQVTM and CDR2 ANQGSEA come from the germline V gene. CDR3 length equals 12 residues. CDR3 region: CSVQTGLNDYTF. The sequenced part of the CDR3 DNA is TGCAGCGTCCAGACAGGGTTGAATGAC.

With respect to this clone: The CDR3 extends 3 residues past the end of the read, so its final part is completed from the germline J gene. This rearrangement joins TRBV5-3 to TRBJ2-7; the match to TRBD2 covers 12 bases. TRBV5-3 carries the ORF label, with uncertain function. The CDR3 has 14 amino acids. The junction had 0 bases not matched to a gene; V was cut back by 3 bases and J by 2 bases. The CDR3 loop reads CARSWTSGAYEQYF. CDR3 bases read: TGTGCCAGAAGCTGGACTAGCGGGGCCTACGAG.

The CDR3 DNA, read in part, is TGTGCCAGCAGCCCGGGACTAGCGGGGAGCGAG. Its protein product is CASSPGLAGSE. The complete CDR3 reads CASSPGLAGSEQYF. The chain uses TRBV7-2 and TRBJ2-7, with 13 bases aligning to TRBD2. With the read ending 3 residues before the CDR3 end, the germline J gene is used to fill in that end. The V gene end was trimmed by 5 bases and the J gene end by 6 bases; junction bases not matched to a gene: 4. This CDR3 is 14 amino acids long. CDR1 is SGHTA, CDR2 FQGNSA, per germline.

Concerning this clone: The read ends 3 residues shy of where the CDR3 ends; the end is completed using the germline J gene. This sequence joins TRBV10-3 and TRBJ2-5, with D possibly matching TRBD2 (6 bases). V lost 8 bases and J lost 5, with 6 bases in between. The CDR3 runs to 10 residues. The germline gives CDR1 ENHRY, CDR2 SYGVKD. CDR3 residues: CAIGGETQYF. The covered CDR3 bases are TGTGCCATCGGAGGGGAGACC.

As for this clone: The read halts 3 residues ahead of the CDR3 end, with the missing end drawn from the germline J gene. The V gene is TRBV29-1, the J gene TRBJ2-5; 7 nucleotides line up with TRBD1. The germline gives CDR1 SQVTM, CDR2 ANQGSEA. The ends lost 7 bases at V and 5 bases at J; junction bases unmatched: 10. This CDR3 is built from 13 residues. Partial CDR3 DNA: TGCAGCGGCTATTCCAGGGGACAGGAGACC. Translation: CSGYSRGQET. The entire CDR3 protein reads CSGYSRGQETQYF.

On this clone itself: The read ends 3 residues before the CDR3 terminus; that terminus is restored from the germline J gene. This sequence joins TRBV5-4 and TRBJ2-3; no clear D. Trimming took 0 bases from V and 4 from J, leaving 6 bases between them. This CDR3 has 13 amino acids. Germline CDR1 is SGHNT and CDR2 is YYREEE (reference sequence). The CDR3 here is CASSLAFADTQYF. CDR3 DNA (partial): TGTGCCAGCAGCTTGGCTTTTGCAGATACG. Drawing the rest from reference TRBV5-4 and TRBJ2-3, the complete variable domain is ETGVTQSPTHLIKTRGQQVTLRCSSQSGHNTVSWYQQALGQGPQFIFQYYREEENGRGNFPPRFSGLQFPNYSSELNVNALELDDSALYLCASSLAFADTQYFGPGTRLTVL.

As regards this clone: Read data end 3 residues before the CDR3 end; the end is taken from the germline J gene. The J gene is TRBJ1-1, the V gene TRBV29-1; TRBD1 matches 8 bases. The CDR3 has 15 amino acids. Trimming removed 5 bases from V and 0 bases from J; junction bases left unmatched: 8. Germline CDR1 SQVTM, CDR2 ANQGSEA. CDR3 sequence: CSVSGGQGVNTEAFF. The CDR3 bases that were read are TGCAGCGTTTCAGGGGGCCAAGGGGTGAACACTGAA.

A note on this clone: The read terminates 3 residues before the CDR3 end, so the remaining end is supplied by the germline J gene. The chain carries TRBV20-1 and TRBJ2-7; the D is unclear. Germline CDR1 DFQATT, CDR2 SNEGSKA (reference sequence). The CDR3 loop spans 12 amino acids. Trimming shortened V by 2 bases and J by 6 bases, and 11 bases separated the two germline ends. The part of the CDR3 DNA that was read is TGCAGTGCTAGATACAAGGGCCTCGAG. Its translation is CSARYKGLE. The complete CDR3 sequence is CSARYKGLEQYF.

About this clone: From the germline J gene comes the end of the CDR3, since the read stops 3 residues before it. V and J are TRBV11-1 and TRBJ1-3; 7 nucleotides line up with TRBD1. In germline, CDR1 is SGHAT, CDR2 FQDESV (reference sequence). This CDR3 comprises 14 residues. CDR3 protein: CASSPQQGLAGIYF. The DNA read from the CDR3 is TGTGCCAGCAGCCCTCAACAGGGGCTAGCGGGG. The variable domain in full, with the rest retrieved from reference TRBV11-1 and TRBJ1-3, is EAEVAQSPRYKITEKSQAVAFWCDPISGHATLYWYRQILGQGPELLVQFQDESVVDDSQLPKDRFSAERLKGVDSTLKIQPAELGDSAMYLCASSPQQGLAGIYFGEGSWLTVV.

Turning to this clone: The sequence runs out 3 residues before the end of the CDR3; the remainder is reconstructed from the germline J gene. The genes are TRBV19 and TRBJ1-5; no firm D call. CDR3 length: 12 amino acids. V was shortened by 4 bases and J by 9 bases, with 10 bases between the two germline ends. Germline values: CDR1 LNHDA, CDR2 SQIVND (reference sequence). The CDR3 protein is CASSTRGGPQHF. Partial CDR3 DNA: TGTGCCAGTAGTACCCGCGGTGGGCCC.